A selection of T cell receptor beta chains follows, all from one sample in a study of T cell responses to AZD1222 COVID-19 vaccine. Profiled with immunoSEQ multiplex PCR; TCRdb holds only in-frame clones, not every one. Among under 150,000 clones, roughly 89% were seen once, and the ten largest hold approximately 12%. The specimen was peripheral blood, collected on day 0 of MenACWY control vaccination. Receptors were obtained from an adult in good health. Each CDR3 is given with its conserved first and last residue. A D gene is named only where the DNA matches it firmly. Some rows mark clone size as missing; the rest say once, few, many or name a class of expanded clone.

>NA|NA|TRBJ2-5|TRBV5-1
TGCGCCAGCAGCTTGAGCGCGGGAATGAAGACCCAGTACTTC
CASSLSAGMKTQYF
>NA|TRBD1|TRBJ2-5|TRBV19
TGTGCCAGTAGTATCACAGGGGGGCTTTTTTTAGAGACCCAGTACTTC
CASSITGGLFLETQYF
>NA|NA|TRBJ2-7|TRBV10-3
TGTGCCATCAGACCGAACGCCTACGAGCAGTACTTC
CAIRPNAYEQYF
>NA|NA|TRBJ2-5|TRBV7-7
TGTGCCAGCAGCTTAAGTTGGGCCAGTAAGGAGACCCAGTACTTC
CASSLSWASKETQYF
>NA|TRBD2|TRBJ2-5|TRBV7-8
TGTGCCAGCAGCCACGTCCTAGCGGGAGATGTGACCCAGTACTTC
CASSHVLAGDVTQYF
>NA|NA|TRBJ2-2|TRBV7-3
TGTGCCAGCAGTCTAGGGGCGGCGGCAGGAACCGGGGAGCTGTTTTTT
CASSLGAAAGTGELFF
>few|NA|TRBJ1-2|TRBV7-8
TGTGCCAGCAGCTTAGCTCGGTCCGTAAGAGGCTACACCTTC
CASSLARSVRGYTF
>NA|TRBD2|TRBJ2-1|TRBV6-5
TGTGCCAGCAGTTACGGGACTAAGTACAATGAGCAGTTCTTC
CASSYGTKYNEQFF
>NA|TRBD2|TRBJ2-1|TRBV10-2
TGCGCCAGCCTAACCGGGAGCGGGATAGTAGATGAGCAGTTCTTC
CASLTGSGIVDEQFF
>NA|NA|TRBJ2-2|TRBV19
TGTGCCAGTACCCAAGGCGTCCTAACCACCGGGGAGCTGTTTTTT
CASTQGVLTTGELFF
>NA|TRBD2|TRBJ2-7|TRBV7-2
TGTGCCAGCAGCTTAGAGCTAGCGGGAGGGAGCTCCTACGAGCAGTACTTC
CASSLELAGGSSYEQYF
>NA|NA|TRBJ2-1|TRBV29-1
TGCAGCGTTGAAGCACCCCCTACAGACAATGAGCAGTTCTTC
CSVEAPPTDNEQFF
>NA|NA|TRBJ2-1|TRBV9
TGTGCCAGCAGCCAGGACCAACACAATGAGCAGTTCTTC
CASSQDQHNEQFF
>NA|NA|TRBJ2-5|TRBV19
TGTGCCAGTAGCCCGGATTGGGGGAGCACCCAGTACTTC
CASSPDWGSTQYF
>NA|TRBD2|TRBJ2-7|TRBV4-2
TGTGCCAGCAGCCAAGATTTTTTAGCGGGCACCTACGAGCAGTACTTC
CASSQDFLAGTYEQYF
>NA|TRBD2|TRBJ2-1|TRBV7-9
TGTGCCAGCACCAATGGACTAGCGGGAGTTAATGAGCAGTTCTTC
CASTNGLAGVNEQFF
>once|NA|TRBJ2-3|TRBV6-2/TRBV6-3
TGTGCCAGCAGTTCTGGCTACAGCACAGATACGCAGTATTTT
CASSSGYSTDTQYF
>NA|TRBD1|TRBJ1-1|TRBV2
TGTGCCAGCAGTGAGGACAGGGACACTGAAGCTTTCTTT
CASSEDRDTEAFF
>NA|TRBD1|TRBJ2-3|TRBV5-6
TGTGCCAGCAGCAGACAGGGTTCAGATACGCAGTATTTT
CASSRQGSDTQYF
>NA|NA|TRBJ2-5|TRBV27
TGTGCCAGCAACAGGCAGGGGTCAGAGACCCAGTACTTC
CASNRQGSETQYF
>NA|NA|TRBJ2-5|TRBV19
TGTGCCAGTAGTATTGGTGGGGGCCAAGAGACCCAGTACTTC
CASSIGGGQETQYF
>NA|TRBD2|TRBJ2-3|TRBV5-1
TGCGCCAGCAGCTTTAGCGGGAGGGGTTCTGATACGCAGTATTTT
CASSFSGRGSDTQYF
>NA|NA|TRBJ1-1|TRBV9
TGTGCCAGCAGCGTAGAGGGGGACTGGGTGGCTGAAGCTTTCTTT
CASSVEGDWVAEAFF
>NA|NA|TRBJ2-1|TRBV30
TGTGCCTGGAGTGTACGAGGGCATGAGCAGTTCTTC
CAWSVRGHEQFF
>NA|TRBD2|TRBJ2-7|TRBV18
TGTGCCAGCTCACCGGCGGGAGCCTACGAGCAGTACTTC
CASSPAGAYEQYF
>few|NA|TRBJ2-1|TRBV6-4
TGTGCCAGCAGTGACTCGGACAACAATGAGCAGTTCTTC
CASSDSDNNEQFF
>NA|NA|TRBJ2-1|TRBV6-5
TGTGCCAGCAGTCCGAGCCGGAATGAGCAGTTCTTC
CASSPSRNEQFF
>once|TRBD2|TRBJ2-1|TRBV9
TGTGCCAGCAGTGGACTAGCGGGAGGGCCCGATGAGCAGTTCTTC
CASSGLAGGPDEQFF
>few|NA|TRBJ1-6|TRBV5-4
TGTGCCAGCAGCCTATATTACAGGGAATCACCCCTCCACTTT
CASSLYYRESPLHF
>NA|TRBD2|TRBJ2-1|TRBV5-1
TGCGCCAGCAGCTTGGGGACTAGCGGGAGCAGCAATGAGCAGTTCTTC
CASSLGTSGSSNEQFF
>NA|NA|TRBJ2-1|TRBV9
TGTGCCAGCAGCGTAGCTCCCGGTGAGCAGTTCTTC
CASSVAPGEQFF
>once|NA|TRBJ2-7|TRBV20-1
TGCAGTGCTAGACAGGGATACGAGCAGTACTTC
CSARQGYEQYF
>NA|NA|TRBJ1-1|TRBV2
TGTGCCAGCAGCCAAGGGATAACGAACACTGAAGCTTTCTTT
CASSQGITNTEAFF
>NA|TRBD1|TRBJ2-3|TRBV27
TGTGCCAGCAGTTCGTGGACAGGGGATCATACGCAGTATTTT
CASSSWTGDHTQYF
>few|NA|TRBJ2-5|TRBV5-4
TGTGCCAGCAGCCCAACAGGGATGGAAGAGACCCAGTACTTC
CASSPTGMEETQYF
>NA|TRBD1|TRBJ2-7|TRBV9
TGTGCCAGCAGCCCAGGACAGGCTGTCAGGAGCGAGCAGTACTTC
CASSPGQAVRSEQYF
>NA|TRBD1|TRBJ1-1|TRBV6-5
TGTGCCAGCCGGCAGGGGGCGGGCACTGAAGCTTTCTTT
CASRQGAGTEAFF
>NA|NA|TRBJ1-2|TRBV18
TGTGCCAGCTCACTTGCAGGACCGAAACTATATGGCTACACCTTC
CASSLAGPKLYGYTF
>once|TRBD1|TRBJ2-1|TRBV3-1/TRBV3-2
TGTGCCAGCAGCCAAAAAAGGCCGGGACAGGGGCTCTACAATGAGCAGTTCTTC
CASSQKRPGQGLYNEQFF
>NA|TRBD2|TRBJ2-1|TRBV6-4
TGTGCCAGCAGCCTAGCGGGACCACCGGGGGATGAGCAGTTCTTC
CASSLAGPPGDEQFF
>NA|NA|TRBJ1-2|TRBV5-4
TGTGCCAGCAGCCCAAATCGGGGGGACTATGGCTACACCTTC
CASSPNRGDYGYTF
>once|NA|TRBJ2-5|TRBV27
TGTGCCAGCTCGATGTATACAGGGCCCCAAGAGACCCAGTACTTC
CASSMYTGPQETQYF
>NA|NA|TRBJ1-5|TRBV5-1
TGCGCCAGCAGCCCAAATGGTCAGCCCCAGCATTTT
CASSPNGQPQHF
>NA|TRBD1|TRBJ1-5|TRBV27
TGTGCCAGCAGTCCGGGACAGGGGAATCAGCCCCAGCATTTT
CASSPGQGNQPQHF
>NA|NA|TRBJ2-2|TRBV9
TGTGCCAGCAGCGGGTTAATAGTCGGGGAGCTGTTTTTT
CASSGLIVGELFF
>once|NA|TRBJ2-1|TRBV9
TGTGCCAGCAGCCTACTAGGTGGTGCGTCCTCCTACAATGAGCAGTTCTTC
CASSLLGGASSYNEQFF
>once|NA|TRBJ1-3|TRBV7-9
TGTGCCAGCGGAGTCCTGGGGGGGAACGGAAACACCATATATTTT
CASGVLGGNGNTIYF
>NA|TRBD2|TRBJ2-2|TRBV27
TGTGCCAGCGGACTAGCGGGAGCCGGGGAGCTGTTTTTT
CASGLAGAGELFF